This is a list of T cell receptor beta chains from one sample in a study of cytomegalovirus exposure and HLA in healthy donors. Repertoires were generated with immunoSEQ multiplex PCR, while TCRdb's copy carries only in-frame clones and drops some. The data hold about 140,000 clones, with roughly 80% observed a single time. The specimen sequenced was PBMCs. The origin of the receptors is a woman aged 50 to 60 in good health and CMV-seronegative. CDR3s leave out the opening cysteine and the closing phenylalanine or tryptophan. Each record gives: J gene, V gene, CDR3 protein.

TRBJ2-5 TRBV5-6 ASSLRGLETQY
TRBJ2-3 TRBV7-8 ASSGDRSTDTQY
TRBJ1-4 TRBV5-1 ASSRLLSNEKLF
TRBJ1-1 TRBV2 ASSVTGLERFDTEAF
TRBJ1-1 TRBV5-4 ASSLWGGNTEAF
TRBJ1-1 TRBV5-4 ASSRLGGPEAF
TRBJ1-1 TRBV4-1 ASNSPHRGNTEAF
TRBJ1-3 TRBV5-6 ASTERGLRNTIY
TRBJ2-1 TRBV19 ASKAGVGNEQF
TRBJ1-5 TRBV4-1 ASSQGTESNQPQH
TRBJ2-1 TRBV10-3 AISTGSNEQF
TRBJ1-6 TRBV6-1 ASSGPTGVGSPLH
TRBJ2-7 TRBV11-3 ASSRTGDTYEQY
TRBJ1-2 TRBV4-2 ASSQSRTGQGNYGYT
TRBJ1-5 TRBV9 ASSPAGLSNQPQH
TRBJ2-7 TRBV4-1 ASSQQGLEQY
TRBJ2-2 TRBV5-1 ASSPGQGTGELF
TRBJ1-2 TRBV7-9 ASSLQGNYGYT
TRBJ1-1 TRBV27 ASSRPWTGGLTEAF
TRBJ2-1 TRBV29-1 SVGLRHTLAGGPHEQF
TRBJ1-5 TRBV6-4 ASSMATALPQPQH
TRBJ2-7 TRBV10-1 ANPWRTDLYEQY
TRBJ1-2 TRBV15 ATSRDQTGGGYT
TRBJ2-4 TRBV28 ASSLTGSKNIQY
TRBJ2-1 TRBV2 ASIGGSSYNEQF
TRBJ2-3 TRBV11-3 ASSLASVGTDTQY
TRBJ2-2 TRBV5-1 ASSVRTGELF
TRBJ2-7 TRBV18 ASSRTPLLAYEQY
TRBJ2-2 TRBV5-1 ASSLVPRLDTGELF